The 23 T cell receptor beta chains below all came from one sample that was sequenced in a study of T cells in Graves' hyperthyroidism and ophthalmopathy. The TCR beta CDR3 regions underwent amplification using RNA transcripts as the source. The study used the HTBI primer set for a first-round RT-PCR of the TCR CDR3. TCRdb re-analysed the multiplex PCR reads in MiXCR, keeping a single row per CDR3 protein. The data show fewer than 400,000 distinct CDR3 sequences, roughly 25% seen once. Material: blood. These receptors were taken from a man over 45 with Graves' hyperthyroidism.

A few counts support this clonotype. The chain uses TRBV5-1 and TRBJ2-1; D might be TRBD1 or TRBD2, each matching 5 bases. This CDR3 is built from 15 residues. Germline V gene sequence: CDR1 SGHRS, CDR2 YFSETQ. V lost 3 bases to trimming and J lost 10 bases, with 20 bases between them. CDR3 region: CASSSTGAYRGEQFF. CDR3 DNA sequence: TGCGCCAGCAGCTCAACCGGGGCTTACCGTGGGGAGCAGTTCTTC.

This clonotype was counted ten times or more. The chain recombines TRBV7-9 with TRBJ2-1, with 14 nucleotides matching TRBD2. With 4 bases clipped from V and 9 bases from J, the junction kept 5 bases outside the gene matches. The CDR3 contains 15 residues. Germline V gene data show CDR1 as SEHNR and CDR2 as FQNEAQ (reference sequence). In nucleotides, the CDR3 is TGTGCCAGCAGCTACGGACTAGCGGGAGGAGGTGAGCAGTTCTTC. Translation gives CASSYGLAGGGEQFF.

Many counts were recorded for this clonotype. This chain uses TRBV27 with TRBJ2-7; 8 bases map to TRBD2. V trimming: 3 bases; J trimming: 7 bases; junction bases outside the gene matches: 2. Germline V gene lookup returns CDR1 MNHEY and CDR2 SMNVEV (reference sequence). The CDR3 has 12 residues. CDR3 sequence: CASSLLAGEQYF. The CDR3 bases are TGTGCCAGCAGTTTGCTAGCGGGTGAGCAGTACTTC.

In this sample, this clonotype turned up many times. The chain joins TRBV7-9 to TRBJ2-7, with D tentatively TRBD1 (6 bases). CDR1 SEHNR and CDR2 FQNEAQ come from the germline V gene (reference sequence). V was clipped by 6 bases and J by 1 base, with 10 bases between them. The CDR3 spans 13 residues. DNA for the CDR3: TGTGCCAGCAGGGACAGCCGATCCTACGAGCAGTACTTC. The encoded protein is CASRDSRSYEQYF.

Remarks on this clonotype: This sequence may be a read error, since a much larger clone differs from it by one base. This chain links TRBV28 with TRBJ2-7; 8 bases match TRBD1. The CDR3 runs 15 residues. CDR1 is MDHEN and CDR2 is SYDVKM in the germline V gene. The CDR3 sequence: CVSSLWTGTFNEQYF. Here the CDR3 DNA reads TGTGTCAGCAGTTTATGGACAGGGACATTCAACGAGCAGTACTTC.

This clonotype was observed once. The J gene is TRBJ1-5, the V gene TRBV6-5; TRBD1 is a possible D gene (5 bases). This CDR3 is 16 amino acids long. V shed 0 bases and J shed 7 bases, with 16 bases lying between them. Germline loops: CDR1 MNHEY, CDR2 SVGAGI. This CDR3 reads CASSYSKMAGRQPQHF. The CDR3 nucleotides are TGTGCCAGCAGTTACTCGAAAATGGCAGGGAGACAGCCCCAGCATTTT.

This rearrangement joins TRBV7-9 to TRBJ2-3; no reliable D call. CDR3 size: 15 residues. Germline CDR1 reads SEHNR; CDR2 reads FQNEAQ (reference sequence). V lost 5 bases, J lost 2 bases, and 14 bases lay in between. Here the CDR3 DNA reads TGTGCCAGCAGCGCCTCACTTGTCGCCACAGATACGCAGTATTTT. This encodes CASSASLVATDTQYF.

The CDR3 DNA is TGTGCCAGCAGCGGGGACCTAAGGATGGAGACCCAGTACTTC. It specifies CASSGDLRMETQYF. The chain is built from TRBV7-9 and TRBJ2-5; D possibly uses TRBD1 or TRBD2 (5 bases each). The CDR3 has 14 residues. Germline loops: CDR1 SEHNR, CDR2 FQNEAQ (reference sequence). Trimming pared 5 bases from V and 5 bases from J, leaving 15 bases between.

CDR3 bases: TGCAGTGCTAGAGGCCCGCTGGGCGGCAGACAGTTCTTC. It yields the protein CSARGPLGGRQFF. The chain carries TRBV20-1 and TRBJ2-1; D gene uncertain. There are 13 residues in the CDR3. The V gene's germline CDR1 is DFQATT and CDR2 SNEGSKA (reference sequence). Trimming stripped 1 base from V and 13 bases from J, with 17 bases between.

In this sample, this clonotype turned up a few times. The V and J genes are TRBV3-1 and TRBJ2-7; D is undetermined. The CDR3 runs to 14 residues. Germline V gene data show CDR1 as LGHDT and CDR2 as YNNKEL (reference sequence). Trimming took 3 bases from V and 2 from J, leaving 11 bases between them. The CDR3 region has the DNA TGTGCCAGCAGCCAGTTCGGTGGGACCTACGAGCAGTACTTC. It translates to CASSQFGGTYEQYF.

The V call is TRBV7-9, the J call TRBJ2-3, with TRBD1 matching 9 bases. Germline loops: CDR1 SEHNR, CDR2 FQNEAQ (reference sequence). After removal of 5 bases from V and 0 bases from J, the junction contained 6 bases not matched to a gene. The CDR3 runs to 16 residues. The DNA of the CDR3 is TGTGCCAGCAGCCCTAGGGACAGGGATAGCACAGATACGCAGTATTTT. It is translated as CASSPRDRDSTDTQYF.

The chain combines TRBV15 with TRBJ2-5, with no clear D. CDR1 and CDR2 from the germline V gene are LNHNV and YYDKDF (reference sequence). Trimming cost V 2 bases and J 5 bases, with 12 bases left between them. The CDR3 length is 14 residues. This CDR3 is CATSRPEGGETQYF. The CDR3, as DNA: TGTGCCACCAGCAGACCCGAAGGTGGGGAGACCCAGTACTTC.

A note on this clonotype: One end of the junction is discordant with germline, which a read error may explain. The CDR3 here is CASSEVQGGQPQHF. The CDR3 region has the DNA TGTGCCAGCAGTGAAGTGCAGGGAGGACAGCCCCAGCACTTT. The chain combines TRBV2 with TRBJ1-5, with D possibly TRBD1 on 6 matching bases. The CDR3 consists of 14 residues. The germline V gene has CDR1 SNHLY and CDR2 FYNNEI.

The chain carries TRBV12-3 or TRBV12-4 and TRBJ1-5; D not certain. This CDR3 has 13 amino acids. Trimming pared 11 bases from V and 3 bases from J, leaving 14 bases between. In DNA form, the CDR3 reads TGTGCCGGCATGAACACTGACAATCAGCCCCAGCATTTT. As protein: CAGMNTDNQPQHF.

The rearrangement links TRBV5-1 to TRBJ2-3; 15 nucleotides line up with TRBD2. The V and J ends lost 0 bases and 3 bases, in that order; junction bases with no gene match: 5. The V gene's germline CDR1 is SGHRS and CDR2 YFSETQ. The CDR3 consists of 18 residues. The CDR3 nucleotides read TGCGCCAGCAGCTTGGCCGGACTAGCGGGAGGGCCGACAGATACGCAGTATTTT. Translated: CASSLAGLAGGPTDTQYF. The full variable domain, with the rest looked up from reference TRBV5-1 and TRBJ2-3, is KAGVTQTPRYLIKTRGQQVTLSCSPISGHRSVSWYQQTPGQGLQFLFEYFSETQRNKGNFPGRFSGRQFSNSRSEMNVSTLELGDSALYLCASSLAGLAGGPTDTQYFGPGTRLTVL.

A few counts support this clonotype. J is TRBJ1-2 and V is TRBV28; perhaps TRBD1 as D (5 bases). This CDR3 contains 17 residues. V lost 6 bases and J lost 3, with 23 bases in between. CDR1 is MDHEN and CDR2 is SYDVKM in the germline V gene. CDR3 sequence (DNA): TGTGCCAGCAGCAGGGAGCAGGGTGGGGTGCGGGACTATGGCTACACCTTC. Its protein product is CASSREQGGVRDYGYTF.

Many counts were recorded for this clonotype. The genes are TRBV2 and TRBJ1-1; D gene uncertain. Germline loops: CDR1 SNHLY, CDR2 FYNNEI. The CDR3 covers 13 residues. V gave up 3 bases and J gave up 0 bases, with 5 bases separating them. CDR3 sequence reads: CASSDGMNTEAFF. The CDR3 DNA sequence: TGTGCCAGCAGTGATGGAATGAACACTGAAGCTTTCTTT. The full variable domain, with the rest looked up from reference TRBV2 and TRBJ1-1, is EPEVTQTPSHQVTQMGQEVILRCVPISNHLYFYWYRQILGQKVEFLVSFYNNEISEKSEIFDDQFSVERPDGSNFTLKIRSTKLEDSAMYFCASSDGMNTEAFFGQGTRLTVV.

The chain links TRBV10-3 to TRBJ2-3; D tentatively reads TRBD1 or TRBD2 (6 bases each). The ends were cut back, 10 bases at V and 4 bases at J, with 18 bases in the middle. This CDR3 region has 14 residues. The V gene's germline CDR1 is ENHRY and CDR2 SYGVKD. The CDR3 spells CATGGVGGSDTQYF. CDR3 in DNA: TGTGCCACCGGCGGGGTAGGGGGATCAGATACGCAGTATTTT.

CDR3 nucleotides: TGCAGCATACGACAGGGTGGTGAAAAACTGTTTTTT. It specifies CSIRQGGEKLFF. V and J are TRBV29-1 and TRBJ1-4, with 7 bases aligning to TRBD1. The CDR3 has 12 residues. V was clipped by 8 bases and J by 7 bases; unmatched bases: 7. CDR1 is SQVTM, CDR2 ANQGSEA, per germline.

This clonotype showed up just a few times. The CDR3 protein is CASSLEGFQETQYF. The CDR3 nucleotides read TGCGCCAGCAGCTTGGAGGGCTTCCAAGAGACCCAGTACTTC. The chain has TRBV5-1 and TRBJ2-5; no reliable D call. CDR1 and CDR2 from the germline V gene are SGHRS and YFSETQ. There are 14 residues in the CDR3. V lost 0 bases and J 1 base, leaving 7 bases between the germline ends.

This clonotype has just a few counts. CDR3 coding DNA: TGTGCCAGCAAAACGCCCCGACAGGGCTCTAACACCGGGGAGCTGTTTTTT. Residues: CASKTPRQGSNTGELFF. This chain joins TRBV6-1 and TRBJ2-2; 7 nucleotides line up with TRBD1. The V and J ends lost 7 bases and 2 bases, in that order; junction bases with no gene match: 13. The CDR3 length is 17 residues. Germline V CDR1 and CDR2: MNHNS, SASEGT.

V and J are TRBV27 and TRBJ1-6; unclear D gene. Germline V gives CDR1 MNHEY, CDR2 SMNVEV (reference sequence). Trimming removed 4 bases from V and 12 bases from J, with 13 bases in between. This CDR3 is 13 amino acids long. The CDR3 loop is CASSSLEDKPLHF. The CDR3 DNA reads TGTGCCAGCAGTTCCCTAGAAGATAAACCCCTCCACTTT.

As to this clonotype: One end of the junction does not line up with germline, which may come from a read error. CDR3 sequence: CACSEVGRARVVEQFF. The CDR3 coding sequence is TGTGCCTGCAGTGAAGTCGGGAGGGCCAGAGTAGTCGAGCAGTTCTTC. The chain links TRBV6-9 to TRBJ2-1; TRBD2 matches 8 bases. This CDR3 spans 16 amino acids. Looked up from germline, CDR1 is MNHGY and CDR2 is SVAAGI.